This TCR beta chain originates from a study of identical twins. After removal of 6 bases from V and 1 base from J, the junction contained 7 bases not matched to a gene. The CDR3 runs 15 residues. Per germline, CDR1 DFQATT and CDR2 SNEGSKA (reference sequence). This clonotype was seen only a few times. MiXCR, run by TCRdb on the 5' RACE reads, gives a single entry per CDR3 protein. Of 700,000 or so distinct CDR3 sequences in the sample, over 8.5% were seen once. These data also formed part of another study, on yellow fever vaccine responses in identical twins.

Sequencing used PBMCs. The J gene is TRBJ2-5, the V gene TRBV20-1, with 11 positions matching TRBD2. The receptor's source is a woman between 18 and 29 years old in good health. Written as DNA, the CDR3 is TGCAGTGCCCTCCGACTAGCGGGGTCCCAAGAGACCCAGTACTTC. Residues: CSALRLAGSQETQYF.